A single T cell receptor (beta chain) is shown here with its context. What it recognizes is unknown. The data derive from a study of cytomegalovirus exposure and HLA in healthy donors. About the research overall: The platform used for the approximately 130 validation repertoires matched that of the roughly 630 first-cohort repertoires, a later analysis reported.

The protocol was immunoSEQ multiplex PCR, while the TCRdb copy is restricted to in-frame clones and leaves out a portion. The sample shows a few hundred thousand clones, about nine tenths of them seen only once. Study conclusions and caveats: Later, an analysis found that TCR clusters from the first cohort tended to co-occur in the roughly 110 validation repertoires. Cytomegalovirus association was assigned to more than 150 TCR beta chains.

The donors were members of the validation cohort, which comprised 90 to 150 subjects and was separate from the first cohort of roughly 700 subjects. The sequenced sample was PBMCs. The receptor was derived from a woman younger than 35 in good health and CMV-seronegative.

The CDR3 DNA follows: TGTGCCAGCAGTGAAGGGCCCACAAGTTCCTACGAGCAGTACTTC. Translating it yields CASSEGPTSSYEQYF. The V call is TRBV2, the J call TRBJ2-7, with D uncertain. The V gene lost 1 base and the J gene lost 1 base, with 11 bases spanning the gap. There are 15 residues in the CDR3. CDR1 is SNHLY, CDR2 FYNNEI, per germline.